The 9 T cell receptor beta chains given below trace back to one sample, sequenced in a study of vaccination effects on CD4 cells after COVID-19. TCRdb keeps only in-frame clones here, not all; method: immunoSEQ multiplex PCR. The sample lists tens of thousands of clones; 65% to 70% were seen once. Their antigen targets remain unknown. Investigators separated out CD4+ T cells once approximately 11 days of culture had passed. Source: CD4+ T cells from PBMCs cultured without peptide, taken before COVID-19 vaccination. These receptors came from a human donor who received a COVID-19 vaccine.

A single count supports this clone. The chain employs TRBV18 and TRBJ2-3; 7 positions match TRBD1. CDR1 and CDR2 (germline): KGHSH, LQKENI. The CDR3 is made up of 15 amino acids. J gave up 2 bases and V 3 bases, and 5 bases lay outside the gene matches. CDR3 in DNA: TGTGCCAGCTCACCGGGACAGCCCCTCACAGATACGCAGTATTTT. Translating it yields CASSPGQPLTDTQYF.

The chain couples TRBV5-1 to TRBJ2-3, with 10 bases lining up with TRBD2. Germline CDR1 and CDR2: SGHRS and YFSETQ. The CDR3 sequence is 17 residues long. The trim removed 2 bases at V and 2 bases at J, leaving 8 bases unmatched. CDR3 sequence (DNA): TGCGCCAGCAGCTTCTCTAGCGGGAGTATCAACACAGATACGCAGTATTTT. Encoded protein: CASSFSSGSINTDTQYF.

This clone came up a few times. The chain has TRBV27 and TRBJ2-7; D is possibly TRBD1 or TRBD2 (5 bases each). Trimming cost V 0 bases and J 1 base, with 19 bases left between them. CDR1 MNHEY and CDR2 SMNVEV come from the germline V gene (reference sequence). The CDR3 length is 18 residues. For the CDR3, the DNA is TGTGCCAGCAGTTTATCGGAGTTGGGCTGGGACGGTTCCTACGAGCAGTACTTC. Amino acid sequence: CASSLSELGWDGSYEQYF.

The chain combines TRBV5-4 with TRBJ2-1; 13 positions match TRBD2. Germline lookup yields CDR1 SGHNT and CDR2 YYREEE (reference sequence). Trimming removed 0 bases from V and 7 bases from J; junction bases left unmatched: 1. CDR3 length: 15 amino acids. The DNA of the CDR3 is TGTGCCAGCAGCTTGGGGACTAGCGGGAGAAATGAGCAGTTCTTC. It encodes CASSLGTSGRNEQFF.

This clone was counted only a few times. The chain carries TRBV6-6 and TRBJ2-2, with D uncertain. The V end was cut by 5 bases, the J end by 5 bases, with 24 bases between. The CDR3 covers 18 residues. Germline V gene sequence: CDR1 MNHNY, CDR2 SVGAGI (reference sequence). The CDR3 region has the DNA TGTGCCAGCAGTCAGGCCACCAGTTTTGCCTGGCGGACCGGGGAGCTGTTTTTT. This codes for CASSQATSFAWRTGELFF.

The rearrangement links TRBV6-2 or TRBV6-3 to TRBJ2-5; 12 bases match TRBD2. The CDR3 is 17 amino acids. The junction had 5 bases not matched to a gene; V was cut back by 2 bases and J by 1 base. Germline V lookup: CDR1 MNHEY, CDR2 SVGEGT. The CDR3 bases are TGTGCCAGCAGTTACCCAACTAGCGGGAGGACCCAAGAGACCCAGTACTTC. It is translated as CASSYPTSGRTQETQYF.

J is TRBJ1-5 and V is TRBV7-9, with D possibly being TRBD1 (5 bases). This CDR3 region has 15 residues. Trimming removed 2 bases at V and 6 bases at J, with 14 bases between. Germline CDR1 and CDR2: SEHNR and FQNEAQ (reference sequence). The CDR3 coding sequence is TGTGCCAGCAGCTTACTCCCTCAGGGCCCTCAGCCCCAGCATTTT. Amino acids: CASSLLPQGPQPQHF.

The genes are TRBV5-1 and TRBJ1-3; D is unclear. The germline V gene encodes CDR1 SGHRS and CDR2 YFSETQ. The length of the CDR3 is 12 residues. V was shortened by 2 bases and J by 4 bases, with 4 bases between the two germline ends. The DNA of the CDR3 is TGCGCCAGCAGCTTAGGAGGAAACACCATATATTTT. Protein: CASSLGGNTIYF.

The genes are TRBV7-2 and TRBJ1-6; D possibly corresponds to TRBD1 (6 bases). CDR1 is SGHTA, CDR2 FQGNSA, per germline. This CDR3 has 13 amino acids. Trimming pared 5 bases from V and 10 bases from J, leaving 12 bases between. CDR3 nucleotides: TGTGCCAGCAGCCCCAGGGGTAGGTCACCCCTCCACTTT. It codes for CASSPRGRSPLHF.